This T cell receptor (beta chain) was identified in a study of CD8+ T cells in alopecia areata. Study as a whole: The duration of tofacitinib was 6 to 18 months, with 6 months off drug afterward.

The sequencing template was cDNA reverse transcribed from extracted RNA. Profiled with immunoSEQ multiplex PCR; TCRdb holds only in-frame clones, not every one. The sample lists roughly 75,000 clones; 55% to 65% were seen once. Trimming shortened V by 0 bases and J by 3 bases, and 15 bases separated the two germline ends. Germline assignment: CDR1 SGHDT and CDR2 YYEEEE. The CDR3 extends over 16 amino acids. Study results and limitations: Lesional tissue from the scalp (especially in alopecia totalis/universalis) showed higher clonality than normal scalp.

Alopecia areata patients gave lesional scalp punch biopsies and peripheral blood samples. Only one count was recorded for this clone. Its antigen is still unknown. This sequence joins TRBV5-6 and TRBJ2-5; perhaps TRBD1 as D (5 bases). This sample comprised CD8+ T cells sorted from blood, obtained at week 0. This TCR came from a human donor with alopecia areata. CDR3 bases: TGTGCCAGCAGCTTGGGGGCAGGGCCCAAAGAAGAGACCCAGTACTTC. Translated, it gives CASSLGAGPKEETQYF.